One TCR beta chain is described in this entry. The clone's antigen remains unknown. At one end, the junction sequence differs from germline, possibly due to a read error. The data are from a study of long-term antiretroviral therapy in people with HIV (dated by TCRdb to the early 2020s). For the study in its entirety: The earliest samples were collected approximately a decade before the 2015 WHO recommendation for immediate ART, a period when ART was typically delayed until CD4 counts fell. Whether ART initiation and durable HIV suppression were associated with changes in peripheral blood TRB repertoire composition and diversity was tested in a retrospective serial study. No cross-contamination during QIAcube processing was shown when test extractions of a monoclonal T-cell line were performed alongside about 30 polyclonal samples. Of the roughly 30 participants with HIV, fewer than twelve were female. The cohort contributed fewer than 200 cryopreserved PBMC samples from 25 to 35 adults with confirmed HIV infection, collected serially over a mean of roughly 6 years (range 1-12). Results the study describes overall, beyond this receptor: Limited PBMC availability meant only the TCR beta chain was sequenced, without alpha chain pairing. Because pre-ART samples had limited cell numbers, profiling was done on unsorted PBMC rather than on sorted CD4+ and CD8+ T cells. The samples span the years 2004 to 2017, and the ART regimens used at that time may not be as effective as current regimens. No data were available on ART adherence, viral resistance or therapy changes, limiting inferences about post-ART repertoire changes. Starting ART was linked to a significant rise in TRB diversity, yet even with long-term ART the diversity remained significantly lower than in transplant donor controls. HIV repertoires had narrower CDR3 length ranges than controls, and the network structure suggested an antigen-experienced repertoire that shifted only slightly toward naive after ART. Expanded TRB clones identified before ART initiation dominated the repertoire across all time points, though the dominance fluctuated and decreased in many PLHIV after ART.

The immunoSEQ hsTCRB v3.0 assay was used at survey level resolution to sequence the TRB variable region. A depth of roughly 40,000-50,000 T-cell genomes per sample was targeted for TRB sequencing. TRB libraries were pooled and sequenced on an Illumina MiSeq using a v3 150-cycle kit. In the paper's pipeline: Repertoire analysis ran in R within a reproducible Nextflow workflow covering QC, data transformation and analysis. Custom analyses were implemented in LymphoSeq2, an R package for AIRR-Seq data exploration. Four samples yielding fewer than 5000 total TRB sequences were excluded, leaving around 190 analyzed HIV repertoires. Among the approximately 180 retained HIV repertoires, 59 were collected before ART initiation and approximately 130 were collected after ART initiation. Repertoires were downsampled to 5000 TRB nucleotide sequences, with summary statistics averaged over 100 downsampling iterations. The analysis kept only TRB sequences whose CDR3 regions were at least seven amino acids long. Diversity was measured with a Shannon entropy-derived clonality score and the Gini coefficient. In repertoire networks, the top 5000 CDR3 amino acid sequences were linked whenever an edit distance of one separated two sequences. For TRB CDR3 amino acid sequences, antigen specificity groups and MHC restriction were predicted with GLIPH2. To flag known associations with CMV, EBV, HIV or tissue antigens, CDR3 amino acid sequences were compared against VDJdb and McPAS-TCR. Pre-ART, post-ART and control groups were compared with Wilcoxon signed-rank tests and Holm-Bonferroni correction. Held by TCRdb, this immuneACCESS table contains in-frame sequences only and omits some clones. Under half of the omission traces to an unresolved V gene where checked; the cause of the rest is unknown. V and J calls and clone size are copied from that table; D and trimming were computed from the DNA. Recorded for this sample are tens of thousands of clones; approximately 78% of them occurred a single time. The leading ten clones occupy approximately 15% of the sample.

CDR1 and CDR2 (SSHAT, FNYEAQ) derive from the germline V gene (reference sequence). Reading from cysteine to phenylalanine, the CDR3 counts 15 amino acids. The DNA shown is the 45-base CDR3, in frame from base 1. To be included, a participant needed at least one PBMC sample from before ART initiation plus at least two post-ART samples. Treatment was received in the United States of America by all participants with HIV. Before DNA extraction, cryopreserved samples containing about 0.9-10 million PBMC were thawed and washed. At the time of the earliest PBMC sample, participants with HIV were aged between 23 and 54 years. Each participant contributed PBMC samples from 1-4 timepoints before ART initiation and 2-8 timepoints after ART initiation, with a median of 7 samples. For every participant, serial HIV viral load, CD4+ T-cell count, ART history and demographic data were obtained. Genomic DNA was extracted from unsorted PBMC with a Qiagen kit on a QIAcube, with processing performed in batches of 12 samples.

The V gene is TRBV7-7 and the J gene is TRBJ2-2, with 8 bases in between that match TRBD1. The source is a man between 50 and 59 years old with HIV. The sequenced sample was unsorted PBMCs, obtained 2.9 years after starting antiretroviral therapy. The sequenced DNA: TGTGCTAGCAGCTCTCAGGGGGCGCACACCGGGGAGCTGTTTTTT. It is translated as CASSSQGAHTGELFF.